This T cell receptor (beta chain) is from a study of control samples from healthy donors and cancer patients. Assay used: immunoSEQ multiplex PCR; TCRdb lists only in-frame clones, some missing. This table has under 200,000 clones, just under 95% appearing once. Germline loops: CDR1 SGDLS, CDR2 YYNGEE. The V gene lost 3 bases and the J gene lost 0 bases, with 16 bases spanning the gap. This CDR3 region has 17 residues. This receptor was taken from a woman aged 40 to 50 in good health. Sequenced input: blood. J is TRBJ1-3 and V is TRBV9; the D gene is possibly TRBD1 (5 bases). CDR3 sequence (DNA): TGTGCCAGCAGCGCCCGCCAGGGAGCCTACTCTGGAAACACCATATATTTT. This codes for CASSARQGAYSGNTIYF.